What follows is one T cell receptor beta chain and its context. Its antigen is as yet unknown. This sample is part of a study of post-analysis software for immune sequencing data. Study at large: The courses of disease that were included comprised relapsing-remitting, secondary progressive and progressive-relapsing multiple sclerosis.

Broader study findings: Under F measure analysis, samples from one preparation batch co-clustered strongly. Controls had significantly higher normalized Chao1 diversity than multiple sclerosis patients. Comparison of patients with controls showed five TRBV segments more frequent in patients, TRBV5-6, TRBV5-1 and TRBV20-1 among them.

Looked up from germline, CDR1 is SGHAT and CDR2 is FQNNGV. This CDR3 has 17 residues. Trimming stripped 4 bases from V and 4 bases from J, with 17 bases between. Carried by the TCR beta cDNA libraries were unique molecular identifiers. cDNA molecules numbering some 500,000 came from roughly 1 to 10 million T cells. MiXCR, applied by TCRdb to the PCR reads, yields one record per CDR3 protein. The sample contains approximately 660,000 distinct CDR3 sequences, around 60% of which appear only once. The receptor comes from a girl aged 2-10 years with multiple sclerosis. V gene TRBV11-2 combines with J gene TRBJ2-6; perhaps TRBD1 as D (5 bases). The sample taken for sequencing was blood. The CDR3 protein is CASSSAHTGAGANVLTF. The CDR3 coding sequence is TGTGCCAGCAGCTCCGCCCACACAGGTGCAGGGGCCAACGTCCTGACTTTC. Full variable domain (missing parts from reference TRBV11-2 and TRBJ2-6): EAGVAQSPRYKIIEKRQSVAFWCNPISGHATLYWYQQILGQGPKLLIQFQNNGVVDDSQLPKDRFSAERLKGVDSTLKIQPAKLEDSAVYLCASSSAHTGAGANVLTFGAGSRLTVL.